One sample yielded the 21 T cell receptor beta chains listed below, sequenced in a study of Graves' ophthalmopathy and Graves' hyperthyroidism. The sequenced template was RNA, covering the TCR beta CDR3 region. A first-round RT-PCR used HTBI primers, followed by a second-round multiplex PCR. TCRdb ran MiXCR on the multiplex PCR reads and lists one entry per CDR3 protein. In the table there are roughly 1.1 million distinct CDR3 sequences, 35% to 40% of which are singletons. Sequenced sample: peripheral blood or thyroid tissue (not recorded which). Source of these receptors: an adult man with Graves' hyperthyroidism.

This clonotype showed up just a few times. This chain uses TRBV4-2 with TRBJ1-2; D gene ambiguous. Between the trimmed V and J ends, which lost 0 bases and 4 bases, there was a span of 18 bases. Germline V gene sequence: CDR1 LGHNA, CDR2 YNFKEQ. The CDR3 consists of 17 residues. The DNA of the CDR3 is TGTGCCAGCAGCCAAGATGGGTTAGGAGACCTGGGCTATGGCTACACCTTC. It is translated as CASSQDGLGDLGYGYTF.

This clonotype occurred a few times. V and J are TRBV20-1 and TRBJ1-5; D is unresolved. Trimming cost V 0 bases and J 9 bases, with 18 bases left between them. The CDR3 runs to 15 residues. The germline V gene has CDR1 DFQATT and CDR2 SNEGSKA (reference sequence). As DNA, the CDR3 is TGCAGTGCTAGAGATTTCGGTTTCGGCGGTCGGCCCCAGCATTTT. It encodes CSARDFGFGGRPQHF.

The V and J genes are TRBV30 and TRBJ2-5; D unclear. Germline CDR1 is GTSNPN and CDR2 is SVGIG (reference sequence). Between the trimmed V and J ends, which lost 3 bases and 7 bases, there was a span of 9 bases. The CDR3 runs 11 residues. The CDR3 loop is CAWSIRPTQYF. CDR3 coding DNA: TGTGCCTGGAGCATCCGCCCGACCCAGTACTTC.

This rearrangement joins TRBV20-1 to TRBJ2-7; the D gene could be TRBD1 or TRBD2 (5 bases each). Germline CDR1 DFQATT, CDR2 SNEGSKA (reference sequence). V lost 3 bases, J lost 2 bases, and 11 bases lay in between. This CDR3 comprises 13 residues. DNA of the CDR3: TGCAGTGCTAGTTCAGGGACCCCCTACGAGCAGTACTTC. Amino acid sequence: CSASSGTPYEQYF.

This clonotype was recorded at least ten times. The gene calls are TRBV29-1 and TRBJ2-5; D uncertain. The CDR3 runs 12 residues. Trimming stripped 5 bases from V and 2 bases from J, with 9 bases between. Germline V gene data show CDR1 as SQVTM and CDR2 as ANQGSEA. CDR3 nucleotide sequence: TGCAGCGTTACTTGGGCGCAAGAGACCCAGTACTTC. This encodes CSVTWAQETQYF.

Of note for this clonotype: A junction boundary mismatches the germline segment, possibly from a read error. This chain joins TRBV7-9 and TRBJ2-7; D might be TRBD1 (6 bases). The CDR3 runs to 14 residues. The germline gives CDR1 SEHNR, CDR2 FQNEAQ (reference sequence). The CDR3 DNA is TGCGCCAGCAGCCAAAGCAGAGGGGGATACGAGCAGTACTTC. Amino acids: CASSQSRGGYEQYF. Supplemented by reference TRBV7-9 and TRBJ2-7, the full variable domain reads DTGVSQNPRHKITKRGQNVTFRCDPISEHNRLYWYRQTLGQGPEFLTYFQNEAQLEKSRLLSDRFSAERPKGSFSTLEIQRTEQGDSAMYLCASSQSRGGYEQYFGPGTRLTVT.

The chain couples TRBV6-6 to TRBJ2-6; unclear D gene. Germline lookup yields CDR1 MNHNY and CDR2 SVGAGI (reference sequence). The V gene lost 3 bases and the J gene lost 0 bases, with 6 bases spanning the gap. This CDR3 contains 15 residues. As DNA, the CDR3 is TGTGCCAGCAGTTATAGGATCTCTGGGGCCAACGTCCTGACTTTC. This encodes CASSYRISGANVLTF.

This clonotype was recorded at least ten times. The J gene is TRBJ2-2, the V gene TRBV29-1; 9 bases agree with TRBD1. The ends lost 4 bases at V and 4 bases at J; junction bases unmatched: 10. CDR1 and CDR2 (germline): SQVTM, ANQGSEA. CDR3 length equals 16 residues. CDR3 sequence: CSVGGTGGAFTGELFF. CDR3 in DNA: TGCAGCGTTGGAGGAACAGGGGGCGCTTTCACCGGGGAGCTGTTTTTT.

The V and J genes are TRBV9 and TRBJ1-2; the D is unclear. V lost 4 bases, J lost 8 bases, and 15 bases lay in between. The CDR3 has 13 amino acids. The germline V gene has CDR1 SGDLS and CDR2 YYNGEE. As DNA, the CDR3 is TGTGCCAGCAGCTCTGACGGGGAGGGAGGCTACACCTTC. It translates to CASSSDGEGGYTF.

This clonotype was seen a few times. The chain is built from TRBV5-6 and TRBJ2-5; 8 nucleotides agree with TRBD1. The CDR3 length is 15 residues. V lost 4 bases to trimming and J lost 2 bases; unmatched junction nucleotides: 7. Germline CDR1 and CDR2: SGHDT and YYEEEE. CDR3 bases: TGTGCCAGCAGCGTGGACAGGGCGCGGCAAGAGACCCAGTACTTC. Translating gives CASSVDRARQETQYF.

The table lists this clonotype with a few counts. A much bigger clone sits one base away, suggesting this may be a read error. CDR3 region: CASSVRTGPYEQYF. The CDR3 DNA is TGTGCCAGCAGCGTAAGGACAGGGCCCTACGAGCAGTACTTC. The gene calls are TRBV7-9 and TRBJ2-7; TRBD1 aligns across 8 bases. Germline trimming cut 5 bases from V and 2 bases from J; bases unmatched to any gene: 5. The CDR3 totals 14 residues. Germline V gene sequence: CDR1 SEHNR, CDR2 FQNEAQ (reference sequence). Combining the CDR3 with reference TRBV7-9 and TRBJ2-7 gives the whole variable domain DTGVSQNPRHKITKRGQNVTFRCDPISEHNRLYWYRQTLGQGPEFLTYFQNEAQLEKSRLLSDRFSAERPKGSFSTLEIQRTEQGDSAMYLCASSVRTGPYEQYFGPGTRLTVT.

CDR3 in amino acids: CSGGGNLWNEQYF. In DNA form, the CDR3 reads TGCAGCGGGGGAGGGAACCTTTGGAACGAGCAGTACTTC. V and J are TRBV29-1 and TRBJ2-5; 7 positions match TRBD2. The DNA end is a closer match to TRBJ2-7, so the J assignment may be wrong. This CDR3 spans 13 amino acids. Germline CDR1 SQVTM, CDR2 ANQGSEA.

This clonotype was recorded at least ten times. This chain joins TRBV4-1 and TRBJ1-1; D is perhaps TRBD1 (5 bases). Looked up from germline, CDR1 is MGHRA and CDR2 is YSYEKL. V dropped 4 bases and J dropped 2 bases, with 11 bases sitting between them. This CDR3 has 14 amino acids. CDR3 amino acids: CASSRPGTNTEAFF. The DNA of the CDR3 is TGCGCCAGCAGCCGGCCGGGGACTAACACTGAAGCTTTCTTT.

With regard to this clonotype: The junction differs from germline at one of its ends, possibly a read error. CDR3 residues: CASSARDSPLHF. DNA of the CDR3: TGTGCCAGCAGCGCCAGGGACTCACCCCTCCACTTT. The V call is TRBV5-1, the J call TRBJ1-6; a possible D gene is TRBD1 (5 bases). CDR1 is SGHRS and CDR2 is YFSETQ in the germline V gene. There are 12 residues in the CDR3.

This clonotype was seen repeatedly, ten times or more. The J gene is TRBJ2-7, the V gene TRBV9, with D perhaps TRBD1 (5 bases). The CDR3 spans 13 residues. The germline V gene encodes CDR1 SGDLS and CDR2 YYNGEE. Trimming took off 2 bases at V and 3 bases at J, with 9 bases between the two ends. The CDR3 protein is CASSVDSYYEQYF. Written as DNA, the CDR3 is TGTGCCAGCAGCGTTGACAGTTACTACGAGCAGTACTTC.

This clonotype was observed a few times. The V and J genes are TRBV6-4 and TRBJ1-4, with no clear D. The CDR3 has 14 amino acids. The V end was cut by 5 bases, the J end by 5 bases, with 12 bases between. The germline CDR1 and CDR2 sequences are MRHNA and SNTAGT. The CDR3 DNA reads TGTGCCAGCAGTCCCCTTGTGCGCAATGAAAAACTGTTTTTT. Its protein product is CASSPLVRNEKLFF.

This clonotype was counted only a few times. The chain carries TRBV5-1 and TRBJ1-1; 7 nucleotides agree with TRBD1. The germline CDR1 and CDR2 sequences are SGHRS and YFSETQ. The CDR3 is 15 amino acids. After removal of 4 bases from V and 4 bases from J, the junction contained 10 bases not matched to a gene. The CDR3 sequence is CASSPGGSSVTEAFF. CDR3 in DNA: TGCGCCAGCAGCCCAGGGGGTAGTTCAGTCACTGAAGCTTTCTTT.

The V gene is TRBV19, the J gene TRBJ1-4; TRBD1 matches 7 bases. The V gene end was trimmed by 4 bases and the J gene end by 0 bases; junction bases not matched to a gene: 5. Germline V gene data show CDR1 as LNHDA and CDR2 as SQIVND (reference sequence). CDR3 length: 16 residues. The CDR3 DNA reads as TGTGCCAGTAGTACAGGGGGACGCGCAACTAATGAAAAACTGTTTTTT. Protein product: CASSTGGRATNEKLFF.

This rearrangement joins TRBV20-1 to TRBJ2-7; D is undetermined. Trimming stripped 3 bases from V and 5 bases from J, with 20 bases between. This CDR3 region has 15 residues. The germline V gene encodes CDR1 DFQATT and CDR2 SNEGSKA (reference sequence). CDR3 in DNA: TGCAGTGCTAGTGGACCCCTCCGAGCGCTCAACGAGCAGTACTTC. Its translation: CSASGPLRALNEQYF.

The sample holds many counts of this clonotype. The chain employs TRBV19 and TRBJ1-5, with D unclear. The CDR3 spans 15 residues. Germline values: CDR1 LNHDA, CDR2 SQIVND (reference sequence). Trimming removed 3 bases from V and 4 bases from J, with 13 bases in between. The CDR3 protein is CASSMSAQKNQPQHF. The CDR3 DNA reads TGTGCCAGTAGTATGTCAGCCCAGAAGAATCAGCCCCAGCATTTT.

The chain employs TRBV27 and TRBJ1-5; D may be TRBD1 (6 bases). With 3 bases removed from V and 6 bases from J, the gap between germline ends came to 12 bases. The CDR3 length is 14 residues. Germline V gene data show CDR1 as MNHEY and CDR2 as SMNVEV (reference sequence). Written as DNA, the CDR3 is TGTGCCAGCAGTTTTCGGGGGCTGAGTCAGCCCCAGCATTTT. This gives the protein CASSFRGLSQPQHF.